A single T cell receptor beta chain is shown here with its context. Just one base apart from a much larger clone, this may be a read error. These data belong to a study of molecular identifiers for immune sequencing clone quantification. Listed TCR primers, together with previously described methods, were used for the bulk TCR libraries. TCRdb itself ran the PCR reads through MiXCR, one entry per CDR3 protein. The sample gives around 70,000 distinct CDR3 sequences, approximately 17% of which show up once; about 1.6% is in the top ten. V lost 3 bases, J lost 5 bases, and 11 bases lay in between. Germline V gives CDR1 SGHVS, CDR2 FNYEAQ. CDR3 size: 13 residues. Sorting recovered naive CD8 T cells on a CD8+CD4-CCR7+CD45RA+ profile.

This receptor was identified in a human donor in good health. Some libraries in this study had Jurkat cell RNA spiked in. The V call is TRBV7-6, the J call TRBJ2-7; D tentatively reads TRBD1 or TRBD2 (5 bases each). Sequencing used naive CD8+ T cells from blood, with Jurkat cell RNA spiked in. The subset denotes: FACS-sorted CD8+CD4-CCR7+CD45RA+ naive T cells. This CDR3 is CASSLRGGHEQYF. In nucleotides, the CDR3 is TGTGCCAGCAGCTTGAGGGGCGGGCACGAGCAGTACTTC.